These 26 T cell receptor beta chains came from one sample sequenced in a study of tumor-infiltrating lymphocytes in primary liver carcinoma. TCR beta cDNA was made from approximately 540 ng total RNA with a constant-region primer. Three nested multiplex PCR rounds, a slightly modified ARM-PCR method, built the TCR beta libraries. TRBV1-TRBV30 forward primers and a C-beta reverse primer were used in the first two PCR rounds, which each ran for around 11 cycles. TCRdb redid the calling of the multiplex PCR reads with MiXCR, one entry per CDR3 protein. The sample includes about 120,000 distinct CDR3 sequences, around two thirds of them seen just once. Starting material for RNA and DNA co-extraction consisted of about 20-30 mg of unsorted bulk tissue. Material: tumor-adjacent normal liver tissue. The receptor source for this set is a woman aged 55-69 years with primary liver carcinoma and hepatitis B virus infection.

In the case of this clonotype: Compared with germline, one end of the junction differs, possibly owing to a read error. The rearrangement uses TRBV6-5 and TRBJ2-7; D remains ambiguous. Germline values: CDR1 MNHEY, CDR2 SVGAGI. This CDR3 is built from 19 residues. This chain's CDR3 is CASTVLRFDMTTTPYDQYF. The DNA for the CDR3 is TGTGCCAGCACCGTACTCCGCTTCGACATGACAACGACCCCCTACGATCAGTACTTC.

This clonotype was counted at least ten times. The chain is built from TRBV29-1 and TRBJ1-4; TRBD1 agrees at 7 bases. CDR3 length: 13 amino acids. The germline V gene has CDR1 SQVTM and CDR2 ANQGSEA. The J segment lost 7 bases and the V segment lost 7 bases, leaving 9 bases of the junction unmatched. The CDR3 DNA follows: TGCAGCGCCGAAGGGGGCTCGGGTGAAAAACTGTTTTTT. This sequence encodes CSAEGGSGEKLFF.

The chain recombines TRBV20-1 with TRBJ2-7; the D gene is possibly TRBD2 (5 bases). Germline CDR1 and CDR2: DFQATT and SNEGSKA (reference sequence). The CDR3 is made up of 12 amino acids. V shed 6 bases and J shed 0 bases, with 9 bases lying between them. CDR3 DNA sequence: TGCAGTGCGAGCGGCAGCTCCTACGAGCAGTACTTC. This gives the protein CSASGSSYEQYF.

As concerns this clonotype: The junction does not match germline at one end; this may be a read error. The CDR3 coding sequence is TGTGCCACCAGTCGATCCCGGACAGGGGGCTACGAGCAGTACTTC. Translating it yields CATSRSRTGGYEQYF. The rearrangement links TRBV28 to TRBJ2-7; TRBD1 matches at 10 bases. The CDR3 extends over 15 amino acids. Per germline, CDR1 MDHEN and CDR2 SYDVKM.

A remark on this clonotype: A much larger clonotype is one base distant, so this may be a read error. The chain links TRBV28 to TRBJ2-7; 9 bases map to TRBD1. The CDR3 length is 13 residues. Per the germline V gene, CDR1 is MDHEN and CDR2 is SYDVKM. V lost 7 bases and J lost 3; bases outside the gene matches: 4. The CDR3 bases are TGTGCCAGCAATCTGACAGGGGGCTACGAGCAGTACTTC. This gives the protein CASNLTGGYEQYF.

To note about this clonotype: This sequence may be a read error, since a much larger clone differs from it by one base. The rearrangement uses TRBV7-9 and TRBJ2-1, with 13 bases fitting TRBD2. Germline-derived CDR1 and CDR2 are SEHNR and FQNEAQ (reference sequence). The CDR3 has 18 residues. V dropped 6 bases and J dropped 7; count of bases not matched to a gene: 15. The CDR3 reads CASSHLLAGGPKLNEQFF. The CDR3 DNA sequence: TGTGCCAGCAGTCACTTACTAGCGGGAGGGCCGAAGTTGAATGAGCAGTTCTTC.

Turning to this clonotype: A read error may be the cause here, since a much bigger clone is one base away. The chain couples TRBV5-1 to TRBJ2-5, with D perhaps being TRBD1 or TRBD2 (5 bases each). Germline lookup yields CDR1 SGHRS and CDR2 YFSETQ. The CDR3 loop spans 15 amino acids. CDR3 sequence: CASSLVGRVQETEYF. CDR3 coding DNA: TGCGCCAGCAGCTTGGTGGGGCGGGTCCAAGAGACCGAGTACTTC.

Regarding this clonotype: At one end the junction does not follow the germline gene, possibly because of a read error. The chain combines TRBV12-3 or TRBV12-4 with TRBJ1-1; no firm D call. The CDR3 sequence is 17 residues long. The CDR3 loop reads CASNLAIGVGDATEAFF. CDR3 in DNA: TGTGCCAGCAATTTAGCGATTGGGGTGGGCGACGCCACTGAAGCTTTCTTT.

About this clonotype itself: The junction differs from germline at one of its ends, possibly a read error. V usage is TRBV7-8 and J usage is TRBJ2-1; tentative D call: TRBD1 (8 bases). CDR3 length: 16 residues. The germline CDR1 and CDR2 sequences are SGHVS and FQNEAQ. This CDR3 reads CASSFGGDRRYNGQFF. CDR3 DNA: TGTGCTAGCAGCTTTGGGGGGGACAGGCGCTACAATGGGCAGTTCTTC.

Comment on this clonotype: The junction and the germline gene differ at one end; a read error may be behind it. In DNA form, the CDR3 reads TGTGCCAGCAGCTTGGTCCATAACTATGGTTACACCTTC. Translation: CASSLVHNYGYTF. This chain links TRBV11-1 with TRBJ1-2; D uncertain. Looked up from germline, CDR1 is SGHAT and CDR2 is FQDESV (reference sequence). This CDR3 region has 13 residues.

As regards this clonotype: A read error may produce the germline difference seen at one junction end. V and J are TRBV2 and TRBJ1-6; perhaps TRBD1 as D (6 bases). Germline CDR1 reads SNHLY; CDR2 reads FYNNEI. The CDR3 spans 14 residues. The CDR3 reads CTSSDKTGDSPLHF. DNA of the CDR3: TGTACCAGCAGTGACAAGACAGGAGACTCACCCCTCCACTTT.

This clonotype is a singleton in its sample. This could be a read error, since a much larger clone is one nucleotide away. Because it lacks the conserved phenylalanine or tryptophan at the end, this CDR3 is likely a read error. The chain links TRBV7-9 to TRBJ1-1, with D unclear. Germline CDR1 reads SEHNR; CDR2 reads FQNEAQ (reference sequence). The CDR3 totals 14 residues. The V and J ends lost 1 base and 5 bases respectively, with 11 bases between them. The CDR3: CASSLGLPGTEAFL. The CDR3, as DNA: TGTGCCAGCAGCTTAGGCCTCCCGGGGACTGAAGCTTTCTTA.

CDR3 DNA sequence: TGCGCCAGCAGCTTTTTGACAGATATACAGTATTTT. Protein: CASSFLTDIQYF. This chain joins TRBV5-1 and TRBJ2-3; TRBD1 is a possible D gene (5 bases). Germline V gene data show CDR1 as SGHRS and CDR2 as YFSETQ. The CDR3 has 12 amino acids. Trimming stripped 2 bases from V and 12 bases from J, with 13 bases between.

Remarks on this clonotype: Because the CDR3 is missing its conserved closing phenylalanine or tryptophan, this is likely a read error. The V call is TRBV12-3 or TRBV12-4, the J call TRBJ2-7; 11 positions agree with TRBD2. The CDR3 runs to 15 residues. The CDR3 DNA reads TGTGCTAGCAGCCCCTCTAGCGGGAGGTGTTACGAGCAGTACATC. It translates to CASSPSSGRCYEQYI.

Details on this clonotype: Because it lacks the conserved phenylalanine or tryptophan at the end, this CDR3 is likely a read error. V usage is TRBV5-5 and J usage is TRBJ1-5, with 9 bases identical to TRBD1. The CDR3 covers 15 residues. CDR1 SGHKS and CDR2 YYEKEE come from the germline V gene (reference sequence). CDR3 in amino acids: CASSHTGGADQLQHS. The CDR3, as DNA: TGTGCCAGCAGCCACACAGGGGGCGCGGATCAGCTCCAGCATTCT.

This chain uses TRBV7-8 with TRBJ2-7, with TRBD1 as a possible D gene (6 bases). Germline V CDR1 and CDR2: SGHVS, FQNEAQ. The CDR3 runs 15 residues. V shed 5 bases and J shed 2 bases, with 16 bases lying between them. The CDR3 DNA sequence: TGTGCCAGCAGCCAGGGGTTGTCCCAGCCCTACGAGCAGTACTTC. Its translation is CASSQGLSQPYEQYF.

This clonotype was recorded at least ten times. In DNA, the CDR3 is TGTGCCAGCATGGGTTTTGAAAAACTGTTTTTT. Residues: CASMGFEKLFF. V gene TRBV12-3 or TRBV12-4 combines with J gene TRBJ1-4; unclear D gene. This CDR3 spans 11 amino acids. With 7 bases removed from V and 7 bases from J, the gap between germline ends came to 7 bases.

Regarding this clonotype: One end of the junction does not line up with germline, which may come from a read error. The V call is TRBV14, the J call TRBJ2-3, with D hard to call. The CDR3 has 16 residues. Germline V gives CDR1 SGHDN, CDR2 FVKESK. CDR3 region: CASGPGRGVSTDMQYF. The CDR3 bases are TGTGCCAGCGGACCCGGGCGCGGAGTTAGCACAGATATGCAGTATTTT. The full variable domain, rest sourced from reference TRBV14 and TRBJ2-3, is EAGVTQFPSHSVIEKGQTVTLRCDPISGHDNLYWYRRVMGKEIKFLLHFVKESKQDESGMPNNRFLAERTGGTYSTLKVQPAELEDSGVYFCASGPGRGVSTDMQYFGPGTRLTVL.

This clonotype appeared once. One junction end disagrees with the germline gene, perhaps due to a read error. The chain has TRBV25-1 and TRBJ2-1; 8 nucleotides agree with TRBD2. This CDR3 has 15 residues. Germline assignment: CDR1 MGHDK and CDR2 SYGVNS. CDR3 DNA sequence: TGTGCCGGCAGACAAAGCGGGAGCTCCTACAATGAGCAGTTCTTC. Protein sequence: CAGRQSGSSYNEQFF.

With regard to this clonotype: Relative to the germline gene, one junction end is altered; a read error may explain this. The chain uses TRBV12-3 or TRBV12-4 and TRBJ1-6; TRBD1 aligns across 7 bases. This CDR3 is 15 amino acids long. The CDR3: CVSSQRQGSSSSLHF. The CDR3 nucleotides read TGTGTCAGCAGCCAACGACAGGGCTCTAGTTCATCCCTCCACTTT.

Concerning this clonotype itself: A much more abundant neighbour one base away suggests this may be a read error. CDR3 coding DNA: TGTGTCAGCAGTTTCTCCCCCCCTAGCTCCTACGAGCAGTACTTC. It translates to CVSSFSPPSSYEQYF. The rearrangement uses TRBV28 and TRBJ2-7; D gene uncertain. This CDR3 has 15 amino acids. CDR1 is MDHEN and CDR2 is SYDVKM in the germline V gene. The full variable domain, rest sourced from reference TRBV28 and TRBJ2-7, is DVKVTQSSRYLVKRTGEKVFLECVQDMDHENMFWYRQDPGLGLRLIYFSYDVKMKEKGDIPEGYSVSREKKERFSLILESASTNQTSMYLCVSSFSPPSSYEQYFGPGTRLTVT.

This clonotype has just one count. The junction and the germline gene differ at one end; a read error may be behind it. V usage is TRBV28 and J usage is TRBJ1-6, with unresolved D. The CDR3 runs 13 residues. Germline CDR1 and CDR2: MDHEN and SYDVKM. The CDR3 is CASTLTGDSPLHF. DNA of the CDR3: TGTGCTAGCACTTTAACGGGTGATTCACCCCTCCACTTT.

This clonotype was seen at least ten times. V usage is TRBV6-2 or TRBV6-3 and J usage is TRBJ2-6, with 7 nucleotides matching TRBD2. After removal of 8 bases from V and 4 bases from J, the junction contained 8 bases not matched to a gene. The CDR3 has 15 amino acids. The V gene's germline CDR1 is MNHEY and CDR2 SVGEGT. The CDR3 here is CASRIGGSGANVLTF. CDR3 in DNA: TGTGCCAGCCGCATCGGGGGGTCCGGGGCCAACGTCCTGACTTTC.

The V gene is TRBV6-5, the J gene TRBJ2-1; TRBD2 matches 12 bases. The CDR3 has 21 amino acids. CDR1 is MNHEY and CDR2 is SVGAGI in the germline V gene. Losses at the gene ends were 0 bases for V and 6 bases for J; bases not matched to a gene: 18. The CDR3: CASSYSRGLRTSGISSNEQFF. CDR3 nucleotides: TGTGCCAGCAGTTACTCGAGGGGCTTAAGGACTAGCGGGATTAGTTCCAATGAGCAGTTCTTC.

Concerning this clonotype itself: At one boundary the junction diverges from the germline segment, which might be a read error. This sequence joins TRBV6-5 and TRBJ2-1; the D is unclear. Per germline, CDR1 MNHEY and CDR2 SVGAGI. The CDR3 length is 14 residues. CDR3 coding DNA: TGTGCCAGCAGCAACGGGTCCCCCTGGAATGGGCAGTTCTTC. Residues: CASSNGSPWNGQFF.

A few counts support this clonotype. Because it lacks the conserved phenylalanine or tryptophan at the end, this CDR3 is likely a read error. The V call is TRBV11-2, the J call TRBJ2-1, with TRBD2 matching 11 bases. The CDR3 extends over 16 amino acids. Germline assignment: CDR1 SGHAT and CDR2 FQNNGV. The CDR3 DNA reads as TGTGCCAGCAGCCCCCGACTAGCGGGAACCTATAATGATCAGTTCTTA. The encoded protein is CASSPRLAGTYNDQFL.